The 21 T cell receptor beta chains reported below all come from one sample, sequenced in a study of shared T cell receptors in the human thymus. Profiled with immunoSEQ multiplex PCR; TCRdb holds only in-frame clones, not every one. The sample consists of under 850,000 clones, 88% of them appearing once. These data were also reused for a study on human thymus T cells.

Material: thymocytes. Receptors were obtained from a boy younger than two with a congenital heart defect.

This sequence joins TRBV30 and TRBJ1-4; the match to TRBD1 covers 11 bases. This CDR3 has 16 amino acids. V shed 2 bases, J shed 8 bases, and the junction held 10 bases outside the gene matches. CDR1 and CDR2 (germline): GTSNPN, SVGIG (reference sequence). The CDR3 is CAWSQDRDRGEEKLFF. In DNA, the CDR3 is TGTGCCTGGAGTCAGGACCGGGACAGGGGGGAAGAAAAACTGTTTTTT.

The CDR3 here is CASSLVAAGEGDTQYF. CDR3 DNA: TGTGCCAGCAGCTTAGTCGCTGCGGGTGAAGGAGATACGCAGTATTTT. The rearrangement links TRBV11-2 to TRBJ2-3; tentatively, D is TRBD2 (5 bases). From germline, CDR1 is SGHAT and CDR2 FQNNGV. The CDR3 totals 16 residues. Trimming pared 1 base from V and 5 bases from J, leaving 16 bases between.

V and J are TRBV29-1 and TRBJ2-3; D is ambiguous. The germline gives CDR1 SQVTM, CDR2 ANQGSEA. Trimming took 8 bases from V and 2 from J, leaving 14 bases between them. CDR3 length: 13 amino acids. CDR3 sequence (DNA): TGCAGCCTCAGGAATGGCTACACAGATACGCAGTATTTT. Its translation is CSLRNGYTDTQYF.

The CDR3 region has the DNA TGTGCCAGTAGTGCGACGGACAGGAACACTGAAGCTTTCTTT. Translation: CASSATDRNTEAFF. The rearrangement links TRBV19 to TRBJ1-1, with D tentatively TRBD1 (6 bases). CDR3 length: 14 residues. The V gene lost 5 bases and the J gene lost 1 base, with 11 bases spanning the gap. Per germline, CDR1 LNHDA and CDR2 SQIVND (reference sequence).

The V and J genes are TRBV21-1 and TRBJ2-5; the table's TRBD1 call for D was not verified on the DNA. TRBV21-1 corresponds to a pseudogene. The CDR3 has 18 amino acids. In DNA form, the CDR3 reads TGTGCCAGCAGCAAAGCAGGGGCGGCAGGGGACCGTGAGAAGACCCAGTACTTC. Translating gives CASSKAGAAGDREKTQYF.

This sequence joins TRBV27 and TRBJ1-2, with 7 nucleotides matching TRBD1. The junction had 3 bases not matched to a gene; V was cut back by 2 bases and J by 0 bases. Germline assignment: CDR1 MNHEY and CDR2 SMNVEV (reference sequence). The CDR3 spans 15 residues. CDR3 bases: TGTGCCAGCAGTTTAAAGGGGGCATCTAACTATGGCTACACCTTC. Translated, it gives CASSLKGASNYGYTF.

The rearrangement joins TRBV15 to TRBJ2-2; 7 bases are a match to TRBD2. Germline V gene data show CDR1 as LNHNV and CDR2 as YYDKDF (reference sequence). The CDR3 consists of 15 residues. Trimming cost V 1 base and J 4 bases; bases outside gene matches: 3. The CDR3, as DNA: TGTGCCACCAGCAGAGGGGGCGGGAGCACCGGGGAGCTGTTTTTT. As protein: CATSRGGGSTGELFF. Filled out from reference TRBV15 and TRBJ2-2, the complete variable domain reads DAMVIQNPRYQVTQFGKPVTLSCSQTLNHNVMYWYQQKSSQAPKLLFHYYDKDFNNEADTPDNFQSRRPNTSFCFLDIRSPGLGDTAMYLCATSRGGGSTGELFFGEGSRLTVL.

CDR3 amino acids: CASSSTDRGNETQYF. The CDR3 DNA is TGTGCCAGCAGCTCCACCGACAGGGGAAACGAGACCCAGTACTTC. This chain uses TRBV7-2 with TRBJ2-5; TRBD1 agrees at 8 bases. Germline V gene data show CDR1 as SGHTA and CDR2 as FQGNSA. Trimming took 4 bases from V and 5 from J; bases not matched to a gene: 9. The CDR3 is 15 amino acids.

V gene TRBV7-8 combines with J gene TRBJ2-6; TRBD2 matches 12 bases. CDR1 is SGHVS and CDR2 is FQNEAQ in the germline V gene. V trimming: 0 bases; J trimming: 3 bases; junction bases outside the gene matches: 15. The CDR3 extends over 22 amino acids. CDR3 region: CASSLAAGRELAGGYGANVLTF. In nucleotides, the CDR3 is TGTGCCAGCAGCTTAGCCGCGGGACGGGAACTAGCGGGAGGTTATGGGGCCAACGTCCTGACTTTC.

This CDR3 is CASSPHPTGGASNEQFF. CDR3 in DNA: TGTGCCAGCAGTCCCCACCCGACAGGGGGCGCCTCCAATGAGCAGTTCTTC. The V and J genes are TRBV27 and TRBJ2-1, with 10 bases aligning to TRBD1. Germline V gene data show CDR1 as MNHEY and CDR2 as SMNVEV (reference sequence). The CDR3 is 17 amino acids. After removal of 5 bases from V and 6 bases from J, the junction contained 13 bases not matched to a gene.

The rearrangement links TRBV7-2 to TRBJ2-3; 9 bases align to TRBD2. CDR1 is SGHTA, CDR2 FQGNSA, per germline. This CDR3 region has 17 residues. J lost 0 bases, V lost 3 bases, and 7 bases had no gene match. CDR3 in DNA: TGTGCCAGCAGCTTCCCGACTAGCGGTCCTAGCACAGATACGCAGTATTTT. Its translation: CASSFPTSGPSTDTQYF.

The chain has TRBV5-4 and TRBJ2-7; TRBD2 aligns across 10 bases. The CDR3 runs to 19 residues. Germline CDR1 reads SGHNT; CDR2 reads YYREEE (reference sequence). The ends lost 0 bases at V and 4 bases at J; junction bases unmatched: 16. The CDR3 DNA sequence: TGTGCCAGCAGCTTGGGGGAAACTACTAGCGGGATAACAGGGTACGAGCAGTACTTC. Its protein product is CASSLGETTSGITGYEQYF.

The CDR3 DNA follows: TGTGCCAGTAGTGTGACTAGCGGGGTCTCCTACAATGAGCAGTTCTTC. Protein sequence: CASSVTSGVSYNEQFF. The chain is built from TRBV19 and TRBJ2-1, with 11 bases that match TRBD2. The CDR3 contains 16 residues. Germline V gene sequence: CDR1 LNHDA, CDR2 SQIVND (reference sequence). The trim removed 5 bases at V and 0 bases at J, leaving 3 bases unmatched.

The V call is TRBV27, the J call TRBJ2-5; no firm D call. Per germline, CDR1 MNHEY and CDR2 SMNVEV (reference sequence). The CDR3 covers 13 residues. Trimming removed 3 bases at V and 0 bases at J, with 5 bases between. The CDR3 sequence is CASSFMYQETQYF. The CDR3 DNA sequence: TGTGCCAGCAGTTTTATGTACCAAGAGACCCAGTACTTC.

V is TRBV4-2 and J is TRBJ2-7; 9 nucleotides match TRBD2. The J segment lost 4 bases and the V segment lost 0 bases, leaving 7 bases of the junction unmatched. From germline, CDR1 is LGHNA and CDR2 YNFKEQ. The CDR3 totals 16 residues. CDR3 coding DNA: TGTGCCAGCAGCCAAGATCTGGCGGGAGGGCCTTACGAGCAGTACTTC. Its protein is CASSQDLAGGPYEQYF.

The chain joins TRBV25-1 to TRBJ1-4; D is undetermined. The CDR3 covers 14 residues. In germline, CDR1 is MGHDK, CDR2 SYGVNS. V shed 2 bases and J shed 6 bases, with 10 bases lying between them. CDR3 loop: CASSEPGRDEKLFF. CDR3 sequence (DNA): TGTGCCAGCAGTGAACCGGGAAGGGATGAAAAACTGTTTTTT.

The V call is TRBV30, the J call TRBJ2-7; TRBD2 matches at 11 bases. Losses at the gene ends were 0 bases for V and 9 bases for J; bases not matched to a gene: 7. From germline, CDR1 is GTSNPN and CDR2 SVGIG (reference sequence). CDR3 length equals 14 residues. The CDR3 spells CAWSVLAGAYRQYF. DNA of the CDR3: TGTGCCTGGAGTGTACTAGCGGGAGCCTATAGGCAGTACTTC.

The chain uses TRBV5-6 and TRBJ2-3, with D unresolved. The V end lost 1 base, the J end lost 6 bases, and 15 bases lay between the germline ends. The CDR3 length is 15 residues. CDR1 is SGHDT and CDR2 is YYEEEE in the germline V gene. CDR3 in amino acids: CASSLSRRSSDTQYF. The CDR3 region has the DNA TGTGCCAGCAGCTTGAGTCGGCGGTCCAGCGATACGCAGTATTTT. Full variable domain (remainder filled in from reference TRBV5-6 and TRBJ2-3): DAGVTQSPTHLIKTRGQQVTLRCSPKSGHDTVSWYQQALGQGPQFIFQYYEEEERQRGNFPDRFSGHQFPNYSSELNVNALLLGDSALYLCASSLSRRSSDTQYFGPGTRLTVL.

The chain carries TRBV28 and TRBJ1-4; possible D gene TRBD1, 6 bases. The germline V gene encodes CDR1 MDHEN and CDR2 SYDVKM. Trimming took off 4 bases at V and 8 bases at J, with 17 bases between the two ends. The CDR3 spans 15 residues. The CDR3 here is CASSWSGHDLEKLFF. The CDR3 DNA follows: TGTGCCAGCAGTTGGTCGGGACATGACTTGGAAAAACTGTTTTTT.

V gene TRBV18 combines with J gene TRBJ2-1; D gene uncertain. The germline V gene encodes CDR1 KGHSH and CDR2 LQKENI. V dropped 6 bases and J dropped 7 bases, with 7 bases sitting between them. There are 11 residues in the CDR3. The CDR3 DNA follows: TGTGCCAGCTCGATCTATAATGAGCAGTTCTTC. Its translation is CASSIYNEQFF.

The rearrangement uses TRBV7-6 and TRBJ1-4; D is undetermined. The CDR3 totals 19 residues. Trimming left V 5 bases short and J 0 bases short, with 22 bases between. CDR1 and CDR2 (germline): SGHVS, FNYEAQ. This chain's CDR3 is CASSPREGHLDATNEKLFF. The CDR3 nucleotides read TGTGCCAGCAGCCCTAGGGAGGGCCATTTAGACGCAACTAATGAAAAACTGTTTTTT.